This T cell receptor (beta chain) was identified during a study of liver allograft versus peripheral blood T cells. Study in general: Comparisons were made between T cell receptor repertoires found in transplanted livers and those circulating in recipients' peripheral blood. Study-level findings and limits: Reports indicated that T cell receptor repertoires inside liver allografts differed from those in peripheral blood.

MiXCR was run by TCRdb on the reads, yielding one entry per CDR3 protein. The top ten clones hold roughly 13% of a sample with around 16,000 distinct CDR3 sequences, roughly a fifth of them seen once. By sample fraction, this clonotype is medium-sized (0.01 to 0.1%). Its cognate antigen is unknown. The CDR3 spans 14 residues. Germline CDR1 MNHEY, CDR2 SMNVEV (reference sequence). V was cut by 5 bases and J by 4 bases, with 12 bases left in between. The clonotype was recovered from a human patient who had a liver transplant. A share of the T cells may be of graft donor origin. The V and J genes are TRBV27 and TRBJ1-5; D is possibly TRBD1 (5 bases). The CDR3 coding sequence is TGTGCCAGCAGTCCCGGGACTTATAATCAGCCCCAGCATTTT. Amino acids: CASSPGTYNQPQHF.